A single sample gave rise to the 27 T cell receptor beta chains below, sequenced in a study of cytomegalovirus exposure and HLA in healthy donors. The primer mix had 60 Vbeta and 13 Jbeta primers. Sequenced by immunoSEQ multiplex PCR; TCRdb stores in-frame clones only, minus some. Here the sample spans 95,000 to 100,000 clones, about 80% being singletons. Sequenced: PBMCs. These receptor sequences come from a man aged 35-49 years in good health and CMV-seronegative.

This clone came up a few times. The V and J genes are TRBV5-1 and TRBJ2-3; D call uncertain. The germline CDR1 and CDR2 sequences are SGHRS and YFSETQ. Trimming left V 4 bases short and J 4 bases short, with 7 bases between. The CDR3 extends over 12 amino acids. This CDR3 reads CASSERADTQYF. CDR3 bases: TGCGCCAGCAGCGAACGGGCAGATACGCAGTATTTT.

The chain couples TRBV28 to TRBJ2-1; 9 nucleotides line up with TRBD1. CDR3 length: 16 amino acids. The ends lost 4 bases at V and 5 bases at J; junction bases unmatched: 9. The germline gives CDR1 MDHEN, CDR2 SYDVKM. CDR3: CASSWEKDRGNNEQFF. Here the CDR3 DNA reads TGTGCCAGCAGTTGGGAAAAGGACAGGGGAAACAATGAGCAGTTCTTC.

The chain uses TRBV5-1 and TRBJ1-4; possibly TRBD1 for D (6 bases). Trimming cost V 0 bases and J 8 bases, with 11 bases left between them. Germline V gives CDR1 SGHRS, CDR2 YFSETQ. The CDR3 totals 14 residues. The CDR3, as DNA: TGCGCCAGCAGCTTGGCAGGGGATCACGAAAAACTGTTTTTT. Translation gives CASSLAGDHEKLFF.

This clone was counted a few times. V is TRBV7-2 and J is TRBJ2-5, with a possible D match to TRBD1 (5 bases). CDR1 and CDR2 from the germline V gene are SGHTA and FQGNSA. CDR3 length: 15 amino acids. Between the trimmed V and J ends, which lost 6 bases and 5 bases, there was a span of 19 bases. CDR3 in DNA: TGTGCCAGCAGTACCGCAGGGTTTCCCGGGGAGACCCAGTACTTC. Its protein is CASSTAGFPGETQYF. Variable domain in full (rest from reference TRBV7-2 and TRBJ2-5): GAGVSQSPSNKVTEKGKDVELRCDPISGHTALYWYRQSLGQGLEFLIYFQGNSAPDKSGLPSDRFSAERTGGSVSTLTIQRTQQEDSAVYLCASSTAGFPGETQYFGPGTRLLVL.

The chain employs TRBV28 and TRBJ1-6, with 7 bases aligning to TRBD1. The CDR3 contains 14 residues. With 6 bases clipped from V and 2 bases from J, the junction kept 1 base outside the gene matches. Looked up from germline, CDR1 is MDHEN and CDR2 is SYDVKM. The chain's CDR3 is CASSTGAYNSPLHF. The CDR3 DNA follows: TGTGCCAGCAGCACAGGGGCCTATAATTCACCCCTCCACTTT.

The genes are TRBV10-3 and TRBJ2-5, with 10 positions matching TRBD1. The CDR3 totals 15 residues. Germline lookup yields CDR1 ENHRY and CDR2 SYGVKD. V dropped 6 bases and J dropped 4; count of bases not matched to a gene: 8. This CDR3 is CAIRSPGQGTETQYF. CDR3 DNA: TGTGCCATCAGATCGCCGGGACAGGGGACAGAGACCCAGTACTTC.

A note on this clone: Other DNA sequences in the sample encode the same CDR3. The chain recombines TRBV9 with TRBJ2-1; TRBD2 is a possible D gene (5 bases). The CDR3 consists of 15 residues. Trimming removed 0 bases at V and 1 base at J, with 8 bases between. Looked up from germline, CDR1 is SGDLS and CDR2 is YYNGEE. CDR3 protein: CASSVGGLSYNEQFF. The CDR3 nucleotides read TGTGCCAGCAGCGTAGGCGGGCTATCCTACAATGAGCAGTTCTTC. Full variable domain (remainder filled in from reference TRBV9 and TRBJ2-1): DSGVTQTPKHLITATGQRVTLRCSPRSGDLSVYWYQQSLDQGLQFLIQYYNGEERAKGNILERFSAQQFPDLHSELNLSSLELGDSALYFCASSVGGLSYNEQFFGPGTRLTVL.

The DNA of the CDR3 is TGCGCCAGCAGTGAACCCGCCGGGGCCTACGAGCAGTACTTC. Protein: CASSEPAGAYEQYF. The rearrangement links TRBV5-1 to TRBJ2-7, with a weak D call TRBD2 (5 bases). V was clipped by 5 bases and J by 2 bases, with 14 bases between them. CDR3 length: 14 amino acids. The germline V gene has CDR1 SGHRS and CDR2 YFSETQ.

This chain's CDR3 is CASSRDNSYEQYF. The CDR3 DNA reads TGTGCCAGCAGCCGGGACAACTCCTACGAGCAGTACTTC. The V gene is TRBV7-9, the J gene TRBJ2-7; perhaps TRBD1 as D (6 bases). CDR1 is SEHNR, CDR2 FQNEAQ, per germline (reference sequence). The CDR3 length is 13 residues. Trimming left V 5 bases short and J 0 bases short, with 8 bases between. Complete variable domain (other parts from reference TRBV7-9 and TRBJ2-7): DTGVSQNPRHKITKRGQNVTFRCDPISEHNRLYWYRQTLGQGPEFLTYFQNEAQLEKSRLLSDRFSAERPKGSFSTLEIQRTEQGDSAMYLCASSRDNSYEQYFGPGTRLTVT.

The chain couples TRBV18 to TRBJ1-5; 7 bases agree with TRBD1. With 3 bases clipped from V and 6 bases from J, the junction kept 8 bases outside the gene matches. This CDR3 comprises 15 residues. The germline V gene encodes CDR1 KGHSH and CDR2 LQKENI. The CDR3 DNA sequence: TGTGCCAGCTCACCTGGAGGGGGCTCTGGTCAGCCCCAGCATTTT. It is translated as CASSPGGGSGQPQHF.

This clone was recorded only once. This chain uses TRBV7-9 with TRBJ1-1; D perhaps matches TRBD1 (5 bases). This CDR3 spans 18 amino acids. Germline V gene lookup returns CDR1 SEHNR and CDR2 FQNEAQ (reference sequence). V gave up 5 bases and J gave up 0 bases, with 22 bases separating them. The CDR3 sequence is CASSPGGGGNQLNTEAFF. In DNA form, the CDR3 reads TGTGCCAGCAGCCCGGGGGGGGGAGGGAACCAACTGAACACTGAAGCTTTCTTT.

The rearrangement uses TRBV7-2 and TRBJ2-2; 7 bases are shared with TRBD1. CDR1 SGHTA and CDR2 FQGNSA come from the germline V gene. The CDR3 extends over 16 amino acids. The V and J ends lost 3 bases and 1 base, in that order; junction bases with no gene match: 5. The CDR3 protein is CASSFAGGENTGELFF. The CDR3 coding sequence is TGTGCCAGCAGCTTCGCAGGGGGTGAGAACACCGGGGAGCTGTTTTTT.

The rearrangement joins TRBV7-2 to TRBJ1-3; unclear D gene. With 5 bases removed from V and 0 bases from J, the gap between germline ends came to 8 bases. This CDR3 has 14 residues. Germline-derived CDR1 and CDR2 are SGHTA and FQGNSA. The CDR3 coding sequence is TGTGCCAGCAGCCCCGTTAACTCTGGAAACACCATATATTTT. It is translated as CASSPVNSGNTIYF.

This clone has a handful of counts. The chain uses TRBV7-9 and TRBJ2-5; no clear D. Trimming removed 3 bases at V and 1 base at J, with 3 bases between. Germline lookup yields CDR1 SEHNR and CDR2 FQNEAQ (reference sequence). This CDR3 spans 12 amino acids. The CDR3 loop reads CASSFSQETQYF. CDR3 DNA sequence: TGTGCCAGCAGCTTCTCCCAAGAGACCCAGTACTTC.

The chain recombines TRBV6-6 with TRBJ2-3; D call uncertain. Per germline, CDR1 MNHNY and CDR2 SVGAGI (reference sequence). This CDR3 has 12 amino acids. The V end lost 5 bases, the J end lost 4 bases, and 7 bases lay between the germline ends. This CDR3 is CASSLQSDTQYF. CDR3 coding DNA: TGTGCCAGCAGTCTACAGTCAGATACGCAGTATTTT.

The chain carries TRBV5-4 and TRBJ1-1; TRBD1 might be the D (6 bases). The CDR3 is 15 amino acids. Trimming removed 3 bases at V and 4 bases at J, with 16 bases between. Germline V gives CDR1 SGHNT, CDR2 YYREEE (reference sequence). CDR3 sequence (DNA): TGTGCCAGCAGCTATAGACAGGATATGTCCACTGAAGCTTTCTTT. Translating it yields CASSYRQDMSTEAFF.

The chain joins TRBV6-1 to TRBJ1-4; D gene uncertain. V was cut by 7 bases and J by 7 bases, with 13 bases left in between. Per germline, CDR1 MNHNS and CDR2 SASEGT. The CDR3 length is 13 residues. In DNA, the CDR3 is TGTGCCAGCACTCCAGGAGGAGTTGAAAAACTGTTTTTT. Translation gives CASTPGGVEKLFF.

The genes are TRBV27 and TRBJ2-1; D uncertain. CDR1 MNHEY and CDR2 SMNVEV come from the germline V gene (reference sequence). The CDR3 covers 16 residues. Trimming took off 8 bases at V and 5 bases at J, with 22 bases between the two ends. The CDR3 bases are TGTGCCAGCTTTTCCAAGGTCGGGTACGGTCACAATGAGCAGTTCTTC. Protein product: CASFSKVGYGHNEQFF.

The chain is built from TRBV6-1 and TRBJ2-1; TRBD1 matches at 7 bases. CDR1 is MNHNS, CDR2 SASEGT, per germline. The CDR3 has 16 amino acids. V dropped 3 bases and J dropped 9; count of bases not matched to a gene: 14. The CDR3: CASSETGQGVRGEQFF. The DNA of the CDR3 is TGTGCCAGCAGTGAGACCGGTCAGGGGGTCAGGGGTGAGCAGTTCTTC.

This chain connects TRBV7-3 to TRBJ1-6; no clear D. The CDR3 is made up of 17 amino acids. Per germline, CDR1 SGHTA and CDR2 FQGTGA. Trimming removed 5 bases from V and 5 bases from J, with 19 bases in between. For the CDR3, the DNA is TGTGCCAGCAGCCTAAATCCACGGGGAAGGGATAATTCACCCCTCCACTTT. Its translation is CASSLNPRGRDNSPLHF.

The rearrangement joins TRBV28 to TRBJ2-7, with D tentatively TRBD1 (5 bases). The V end lost 4 bases, the J end lost 2 bases, and 15 bases lay between the germline ends. Looked up from germline, CDR1 is MDHEN and CDR2 is SYDVKM. The CDR3 contains 15 residues. This CDR3 reads CASSSPQAFPYEQYF. CDR3 nucleotide sequence: TGTGCCAGCAGTTCCCCACAGGCGTTCCCCTACGAGCAGTACTTC. The whole variable domain, filled in from reference TRBV28 and TRBJ2-7, reads DVKVTQSSRYLVKRTGEKVFLECVQDMDHENMFWYRQDPGLGLRLIYFSYDVKMKEKGDIPEGYSVSREKKERFSLILESASTNQTSMYLCASSSPQAFPYEQYFGPGTRLTVT.

The chain employs TRBV27 and TRBJ2-2; 7 nucleotides line up with TRBD1. The germline gives CDR1 MNHEY, CDR2 SMNVEV (reference sequence). V shed 1 base and J 4 bases; nucleotides not matched to a gene: 3. This CDR3 is built from 15 residues. The CDR3 DNA is TGTGCCAGCAGTTTATGGGCAGGGGGCACCGGGGAGCTGTTTTTT. It yields the protein CASSLWAGGTGELFF.

This chain joins TRBV5-1 and TRBJ2-3; TRBD2 agrees at 11 bases. Looked up from germline, CDR1 is SGHRS and CDR2 is YFSETQ. Losses at the gene ends were 6 bases for V and 1 base for J; bases not matched to a gene: 10. The CDR3 loop spans 17 amino acids. The CDR3 is CASTGTSGFMGTDTQYF. CDR3 DNA sequence: TGCGCCAGCACCGGGACTAGCGGATTTATGGGCACAGATACGCAGTATTTT.

The V gene is TRBV5-1, the J gene TRBJ1-1, with D maybe TRBD1 (5 bases). Germline CDR1 reads SGHRS; CDR2 reads YFSETQ. With 4 bases removed from V and 4 bases from J, the gap between germline ends came to 17 bases. CDR3 length equals 15 residues. CDR3 in DNA: TGCGCCAGCAGCCCCTCGGGCCAGGGCGGCACTGAAGCTTTCTTT. It codes for CASSPSGQGGTEAFF.

The V gene is TRBV7-2, the J gene TRBJ2-1; possibly TRBD1 for D (6 bases). V was trimmed by 5 bases and J by 4 bases, leaving 15 bases between them. Germline CDR1 is SGHTA and CDR2 is FQGNSA. The CDR3 contains 15 residues. The CDR3 is CASSATRDNYNEQFF. In DNA, the CDR3 is TGTGCCAGCAGCGCCACCCGGGACAATTACAATGAGCAGTTCTTC.

The V call is TRBV10-2, the J call TRBJ1-4; D is unclear. CDR3 length equals 11 residues. V was cut by 8 bases and J by 7 bases, with 8 bases left in between. Germline-derived CDR1 and CDR2 are WSHSY and SAAADI. CDR3 in amino acids: CASQRGEKLFF. CDR3 nucleotides: TGCGCCAGCCAGCGGGGTGAAAAACTGTTTTTT.

The chain joins TRBV4-3 to TRBJ2-7; 8 bases align to TRBD2. Germline CDR1 and CDR2: LGHNA and YSLEER. CDR3 length: 14 residues. V lost 5 bases and J lost 6; bases outside the gene matches: 9. Written as DNA, the CDR3 is TGCGCCAGCAGCTCGGGGGGGCGGGAGGTCGAGCAGTACTTC. This encodes CASSSGGREVEQYF.